This TCR beta chain came from a study of cytomegalovirus exposure and HLA in healthy donors. Study-level background: Researchers found that about four fifths of over 350 genotyped donors fell within the Caucasian-associated ancestry cluster. Findings of the study overall: Reportedly, cytomegalovirus status was diagnosed with high sensitivity and specificity. The likely origin of a cluster of highly shared sequence variants was a sequencing artifact.

60 Vbeta and 13 Jbeta primers were used in PCR. Sequenced by immunoSEQ multiplex PCR; TCRdb stores in-frame clones only, minus some. The top ten clones hold roughly 0.098% of a sample with approximately 190,000 clones, 82% of them seen once. The CDR3 is 15 residues long. Losses at the gene ends were 4 bases for V and 1 base for J; bases not matched to a gene: 5. Germline V lookup: CDR1 MGHRA, CDR2 YSYEKL. In regard to this clone: Its cognate antigen is unknown.

The sequence was obtained from a boy younger than 10 in good health and CMV-seronegative. The chain couples TRBV4-1 to TRBJ1-2, with TRBD1 identical over 8 bases. The sequencing sample was made of PBMCs. CDR3 DNA sequence: TGCGCCAGCAGCCGCATCGGACAGGGTAACTATGGCTACACCTTC. It codes for CASSRIGQGNYGYTF.